The clone carrying this T cell receptor (beta chain) showed up just a few times. This sample was included in a study of identical twins. TCRdb analysed the 5' RACE reads with MiXCR anew, one entry per CDR3 protein. The table lists roughly 290,000 distinct CDR3 sequences, 8.5% to 9.5% of them singletons. Trimming pared 5 bases from V and 4 bases from J, leaving 11 bases between. This CDR3 spans 13 amino acids. The same specimen was also included in a second study, on yellow fever vaccine responses in identical twins.

Sequencing was done on a sample of CD8+ T cells sorted from blood. The TCR was taken from a woman aged 18-29 years in good health. The gene calls are TRBV12-3 or TRBV12-4 and TRBJ1-2; TRBD1 might be the D (6 bases). CDR3 sequence reads: CASSPYRVYGYTF. Here the CDR3 DNA reads TGTGCCAGCAGTCCCTACAGGGTCTATGGCTACACCTTC.